This T cell receptor beta chain originates from a study of cytomegalovirus exposure and HLA in healthy donors (dated by TCRdb to the late 2010s). Background for the entire study: An earlier analysis of more than 550 of the donors reported around 280 Gb of sequence data and 100 million to 120 million unique TCR beta sequences obtained from some 170 million T cells. On average, about 240,000 unique TCR beta nucleotide sequences were sequenced per donor among roughly 430 genotyped donors of the cohort, with approximately 18% of those sequences being non-productive. All discovery cohort repertoires had been generated using a single sequencing platform. Besides the first cohort of around 670 subjects, a separate validation cohort made up of 120 different subjects was used. Using immunosequencing, the study profiled T cell repertoires from 666 subjects and related those repertoires to cytomegalovirus serostatus. Donor age, sex, ethnicity and CMV serostatus were compiled alongside the repertoire data. An early release covering just under 650 HLA-typed donors comprised about 310 gigabases of sequencing data and tens of millions of unique TCR sequences. In an earlier analysis of 587 of the donors, high-throughput TCR beta sequencing was used to judge whether each TCR beta V gene segment behaved as functional or pseudogenic. The later analysis used no new phenotypic data to find candidate immune exposures, relying instead on TCR beta sequences and their occurrence across donors. The genetic ancestry cluster associated with self-reported Caucasian donors included 65% to 90% of the roughly 400 genotyped donors. A later genetic analysis used genome-wide SNP genotypes for about three fifths of the 666 donors, treating that subset as a discovery cohort. The study was designed to test whether signatures of past pathogen exposure could be identified by cataloging public T cell receptors. To predict cytomegalovirus infection status, the study brought together high-throughput TCR immunosequencing, statistical association of individual TCRs with disease status, and machine learning. Typing coverage varied by locus: roughly 620-640 donors for A, B, C, DRB1 and DQB1; approximately 500 for DQA1; over 600 for DPA1; approximately 470 for DPB1. Several DR-DQ haplotypes were handled as single units for association and clustering because linkage in the cohort was strong. To study patterns of TCR occurrence, a later analysis re-analyzed previously published TCR beta repertoires from just over 650 donors and added high-resolution HLA genotyping. HLA typing included class I and class II loci at four-digit resolution.

The research as a whole found: A later genetic analysis associated a missense DCLRE1C variant with V-gene and J-gene trimming of TCR beta chains, and an independent cohort replicated the association. Linkage disequilibrium might explain the correlated functional status among segregating V segments, but an unknown experimental factor could not be excluded. At a false discovery rate of 0.05, a later analysis linked 16,000 or so TCR beta sequences to specific HLA alleles. Because HLA typing was missing for some donors at each locus, association tests included only the typed subset. In a later analysis, TCR association rates were found to vary across HLA loci, with the most associated TCRs seen for DRB1 alleles and the fewest for HLA-C alleles. The authors suggested that the approach could potentially be generalized to other disease states and immunological phenotypes. The cohort was sequenced for TCR beta chains only, and without alpha or paired-chain data the features that could be detected were limited. A few of the identified cytomegalovirus-associated TCR beta chains were confirmed in vitro to be specific for cytomegalovirus antigens. When HLA alleles, especially DR and DQ, strongly co-occurred, attributing TCR associations to individual alleles was difficult. In a later analysis, most CMV-associated TCR beta chains were found to appear HLA-restricted, with HLA associations seemingly driven largely by CMV exposure. The sequencing pipeline was judged likely to have produced a cluster of highly shared sequence variants as a technical artifact. In a later genetic analysis, fewer N-insertions in productive TCRs were reported among donors in an Asian-associated ancestry cluster than the approximately 630-donor mean. A further reported finding was that TCR beta sequences accurately predicted the HLA-A and HLA-B alleles for most subjects in the first cohort. The classifier was reported to diagnose cytomegalovirus status with high specificity and sensitivity in both the original and validation cohorts. Some 15 rarely observed V segments, including chromosome 9 orphons, were excluded from the earlier analysis of several hundred of the donors because counts were too low. Most TCR sequences were seen in very few donors, while some public TCRs were found in many individuals. In the study, about 150 TCR beta chains were listed as associated with cytomegalovirus. A later analysis found that HLA-associated TCR beta chains were more clonally expanded and had lower generation probabilities than equally common non-associated chains. The presence/absence analyses assumed that sequencing depth was roughly uniform across donors, and that assumption may not be true. Several of the top co-occurrence clusters appeared to be linked to parvovirus B19, influenza, CMV and Epstein-Barr virus, according to a later analysis. For the cohort, immune exposure information was limited to CMV serostatus. In an earlier analysis of some 550 of the donors, most TCR beta V segments were observed in productive rearrangements about 87% or about 30% of the time, broadly matching IMGT annotations. The 87-base-pair reads could not distinguish some IMGT-functional V segments, including TRBV6-2 and TRBV6-3, so those segments were excluded.

A note on this clone: This receptor's antigen is unknown. No base qualities exist here, and no much larger clone lies one base off it.

In total, 600 or so healthy bone marrow donors made up the cohort. Cohort members were all nominally healthy when sampled, although unrecorded immune exposures were likely present. The donor was CMV seropositive and belonged to the group of about 290 seropositive cohort members. Every donor gave a peripheral blood sample, and the peripheral blood mononuclear cells from that sample were used for TCR beta sequencing. Genomic DNA was extracted from the blood cell samples with the Qiagen DNeasy Blood Extraction Kit. Taken from the germline V gene (reference sequence), the CDR1 and CDR2 loops are LNHDA and SQIVND. The CDR3 sequence holds 15 residues, the cysteine and phenylalanine included. Of the read, only the CDR3 DNA is kept; its 45 bases are in frame from base 1. The germline V and J ends show losses of 3 bases and 4 bases respectively, and no gene match explains 8 bases of the junction. Libraries were made using the immunoSEQ multiplex PCR assay. A mixture of 60 forward primers for TCR Vbeta segments and 13 reverse primers for TCR Jbeta segments was used in the multiplex PCR. The CDR3 region of rearranged TCR beta genes was amplified from genomic DNA with a multiplex PCR assay. Amplified TCR beta libraries were sequenced as 87-base-pair reads on the Illumina HiSeq System. Per the source publication's procedure: A later analysis tallied about 77 million unique TCR beta chains across the roughly 610 repertoires, and around 10 million of those chains were shared by two or more donors. To remove PCR and sequencing errors, raw reads were error-corrected and collapsed into unique sequences using a nearest-neighbor algorithm that merged closely related sequences. V, D and J gene segments were assigned by aligning CDR3 sequences to IMGT reference sequences. For a sequence to be retained, at least a six-nucleotide match to both a V gene segment and a J gene segment was required. Rearrangements were classified as productive when the CDR3 lacked stop codons and remained in frame with V and J, and all other rearrangements were classified as non-productive. Following IMGT convention, CDR3 was defined as the stretch from the second conserved V-encoded cysteine up to the conserved J-encoded phenylalanine. In an earlier analysis of just under 600 of the donors, sequences lacking an unambiguous match to a single V gene segment were excluded. In an earlier analysis of 450 to 750 of the donors, a V segment was called functional when productive rearrangements were above 56.7%, and segregating when the standard deviation between donors exceeded 5%. A statistical classification framework was developed to diagnose cytomegalovirus status using the catalog of TCR beta chain sequences. In a later analysis, TCR nucleotide sequences were compared against IMGT/GENE-DB human TR gene sequences so that V and J genes could be assigned. In a later analysis, CDR3 sequences and most-parsimonious VDJ recombination scenarios were assigned using the TCRdist pipeline. In a later analysis, every TCR beta chain was defined by the combination of its CDR3 amino acid sequence and its V-gene family, and reads without a unique V-gene family were dropped. A later analysis removed roughly 590 highly shared, low-generation-probability nucleotide sequences to deal with suspected cross-contamination and a sequencing artifact. For each public chain, a later analysis derived a clonal expansion index from normalized ranks of inferred template counts within each repertoire. Generation probabilities in a later analysis came from a VDJ recombination model fitted to out-of-frame rearrangements, and those results were checked against IGoR. In a later analysis, TCR-TCR, TCR-HLA and TCR-CMV co-occurrence was scored with hypergeometric tests, and a repertoire-size bias correction was applied to TCR pairs. False discovery rates were estimated in a later analysis by permuting HLA or CMV assignments 20 times. A later analysis grouped co-occurring TCRs with DBSCAN, adding TCRdist sequence similarity when clustering within HLA-allele-positive subsets. Co-occurrence clustering excluded repertoires with fewer than 30,000 or more than 120,000 public chains, plus five with anomalous nucleotide sharing. As stored in TCRdb, this immuneACCESS dataset retains in-frame rearrangements with V and J assigned. A fraction of the clones does not appear; measured against another copy, unresolved V genes explain less than half of the discrepancy, and the remainder lacks a known reason. The DNA was the basis for D and trimming; V, J and clone size are from that table. This sample comprises 170,000 or so clones, about 83% of them detected only once. The ten largest clones capture 4.8% of the sample.

The sequence is built from TRBV19 and TRBJ1-1; 7 bases in the junction line up with TRBD1. The sample consisted of PBMCs. The receptor comes from a girl under 18 in good health and CMV-seropositive. CDR3 protein: CASSIGTQGGTEAFF. The nucleotides read TGTGCCAGTAGTATTGGAACCCAGGGGGGCACTGAAGCTTTCTTT.